These 23 T cell receptor beta chains were all obtained from the same sample, sequenced in a study of control samples from healthy donors and cancer patients. Assay: immunoSEQ multiplex PCR; the TCRdb copy retains only in-frame clones and omits some. The table has about 51,000 clones, approximately 89% seen once. The sequencing input was PBMCs. Every receptor here comes from a man between 35 and 55 years old with colorectal cancer.

The rearrangement joins TRBV19 to TRBJ2-3; D is possibly TRBD2 (5 bases). From germline, CDR1 is LNHDA and CDR2 SQIVND (reference sequence). The CDR3 runs 15 residues. The V end lost 5 bases, the J end lost 0 bases, and 12 bases lay between the germline ends. CDR3 DNA sequence: TGTGCCAGTAGTCGGGGAGCCGCTAGCACAGATACGCAGTATTTT. The encoded protein is CASSRGAASTDTQYF.

The chain uses TRBV27 and TRBJ2-7; TRBD1 matches 7 bases. Trimming cost V 3 bases and J 7 bases; bases outside gene matches: 9. Germline V gene sequence: CDR1 MNHEY, CDR2 SMNVEV (reference sequence). The CDR3 runs to 14 residues. The CDR3 region is CASSFWGQQTEQYF. In nucleotides, the CDR3 is TGTGCCAGCAGTTTCTGGGGACAGCAGACGGAGCAGTACTTC.

The V call is TRBV9, the J call TRBJ2-1; TRBD2 aligns across 12 bases. CDR1 and CDR2 (germline): SGDLS, YYNGEE. The CDR3 extends over 15 amino acids. Trimming removed 0 bases from V and 9 bases from J; junction bases left unmatched: 4. The CDR3 bases are TGTGCCAGCAGCGTAGGACTAGCGGGAGCGGGTGAGCAGTTCTTC. Amino acid sequence: CASSVGLAGAGEQFF.

The chain combines TRBV28 with TRBJ1-2; weak D call: TRBD1 (6 bases). The CDR3 length is 15 residues. Germline V gene data show CDR1 as MDHEN and CDR2 as SYDVKM. V gave up 5 bases and J gave up 3 bases, with 16 bases separating them. The CDR3 is CASSPPTGWDYGYTF. CDR3 DNA sequence: TGTGCCAGCAGTCCTCCCACAGGGTGGGACTATGGCTACACCTTC.

CDR3 DNA sequence: TGTGCCTGGAGTGGCGAGGGGCGGGAGAGCTCCTACGAGCAGTACTTC. Its translation: CAWSGEGRESSYEQYF. The chain links TRBV30 to TRBJ2-7, with 7 bases matching TRBD2. Germline CDR1 and CDR2: GTSNPN and SVGIG (reference sequence). The V and J ends lost 1 base and 0 bases, in that order; junction bases with no gene match: 9. The CDR3 length is 16 residues.

The genes are TRBV15 and TRBJ1-4, with a tentative D call TRBD1 (6 bases). The CDR3 is 15 amino acids. CDR1 is LNHNV and CDR2 is YYDKDF in the germline V gene (reference sequence). V lost 2 bases, J lost 7 bases, and 14 bases lay in between. The CDR3 loop reads CATSRPGGGGEKLFF. The CDR3 coding sequence is TGTGCCACCAGCAGACCGGGGGGCGGCGGTGAAAAACTGTTTTTT.

This chain connects TRBV24-1 to TRBJ2-2; a possible D gene is TRBD2 (6 bases). This CDR3 has 15 amino acids. The V and J ends lost 5 bases and 2 bases respectively, with 11 bases between them. Per the germline V gene, CDR1 is KGHDR and CDR2 is SFDVKD. CDR3 in amino acids: CATSGASANTGELFF. For the CDR3, the DNA is TGTGCCACCAGTGGGGCTAGCGCTAACACCGGGGAGCTGTTTTTT.

This clone showed up just once. The chain combines TRBV4-3 with TRBJ2-3, with 9 nucleotides matching TRBD2. The germline V gene encodes CDR1 LGHNA and CDR2 YSLEER. The CDR3 covers 15 residues. The J segment lost 3 bases and the V segment lost 1 base, leaving 2 bases of the junction unmatched. CDR3 residues: CASSQAGLATDTQYF. As DNA, the CDR3 is TGCGCCAGCAGCCAAGCGGGACTAGCAACAGATACGCAGTATTTT.

The V call is TRBV21-1, the J call TRBJ2-3; the table gives TRBD1 as D, unverified against the DNA. TRBV21-1 is marked as a pseudogene. The CDR3 spans 18 residues. The CDR3 loop reads CASITRNAGQPTTDTQYF. The CDR3, as DNA: TGTGCCAGCATCACGAGAAACGCCGGACAGCCTACCACAGATACGCAGTATTTT.

This clone is a singleton in its sample. The chain combines TRBV10-2 with TRBJ2-3; 12 bases fit TRBD2. The ends lost 3 bases at V and 0 bases at J; junction bases unmatched: 4. The CDR3 is made up of 17 amino acids. Germline CDR1 WSHSY, CDR2 SAAADI. DNA of the CDR3: TGCGCCAGCAGTGAAGGACTAGCGGGGATTAGCACAGATACGCAGTATTTT. Protein sequence: CASSEGLAGISTDTQYF.

The chain combines TRBV5-6 with TRBJ1-2; D is ambiguous. The ends were cut back, 6 bases at V and 4 bases at J, with 25 bases in the middle. CDR3 length: 17 residues. Germline V gives CDR1 SGHDT, CDR2 YYEEEE. The CDR3 nucleotides are TGTGCCAGCACAACTTCGGGCCTCCAACCCCCGTTCTATGGCTACACCTTC. Translation gives CASTTSGLQPPFYGYTF. The whole variable domain, filled in from reference TRBV5-6 and TRBJ1-2, reads DAGVTQSPTHLIKTRGQQVTLRCSPKSGHDTVSWYQQALGQGPQFIFQYYEEEERQRGNFPDRFSGHQFPNYSSELNVNALLLGDSALYLCASTTSGLQPPFYGYTFGSGTRLTVV.

This clone was found a few times. V usage is TRBV27 and J usage is TRBJ1-5; D unclear. From germline, CDR1 is MNHEY and CDR2 SMNVEV (reference sequence). The CDR3 totals 13 residues. V was shortened by 6 bases and J by 10 bases, with 16 bases between the two germline ends. The CDR3 coding sequence is TGTGCCAGCAGCCCCACGGCATCCAGTCCCCAGCATTTT. Translation: CASSPTASSPQHF.

Written as DNA, the CDR3 is TGTGCCAGCAGCTTAGGGAACACCGGGGAGCTGTTTTTT. This gives the protein CASSLGNTGELFF. The genes are TRBV7-8 and TRBJ2-2; D gene uncertain. Germline V gene data show CDR1 as SGHVS and CDR2 as FQNEAQ. The CDR3 loop spans 13 amino acids. With 1 base removed from V and 1 base from J, the gap between germline ends came to 1 base.

This clone has just a few counts. This sequence joins TRBV11-3 and TRBJ2-1; D is undetermined. Trimming stripped 2 bases from V and 6 bases from J, with 11 bases between. The CDR3 is 14 amino acids. Germline loops: CDR1 SGHNT, CDR2 YENEEA. CDR3 sequence (DNA): TGTGCCAGCAGCTTATTTGATGACGGCAATGAGCAGTTCTTC. Translated, it gives CASSLFDDGNEQFF. The whole variable domain, remainder taken from reference TRBV11-3 and TRBJ2-1, is EAGVVQSPRYKIIEKKQPVAFWCNPISGHNTLYWYLQNLGQGPELLIRYENEEAVDDSQLPKDRFSAERLKGVDSTLKIQPAELGDSAVYLCASSLFDDGNEQFFGPGTRLTVL.

The CDR3 here is CASSSGRRWPYEQYF. For the CDR3, the DNA is TGCGCCAGCAGTTCGGGCCGCCGGTGGCCCTACGAGCAGTACTTC. The chain links TRBV5-1 to TRBJ2-7; D unresolved. CDR1 is SGHRS, CDR2 YFSETQ, per germline. The V gene lost 5 bases and the J gene lost 2 bases, with 17 bases spanning the gap. The CDR3 spans 15 residues.

The chain couples TRBV27 to TRBJ2-7; tentative D call: TRBD1 (6 bases). CDR1 is MNHEY, CDR2 SMNVEV, per germline (reference sequence). Trimming stripped 4 bases from V and 4 bases from J, with 29 bases between. The CDR3 is 19 residues long. CDR3 nucleotides: TGTGCCAGCAGTTCCCCCCTCCGGGCAGGGGTAATGAAGAGATACGAGCAGTACTTC. Protein product: CASSSPLRAGVMKRYEQYF.

The rearrangement joins TRBV12-3 or TRBV12-4 to TRBJ1-2, with a weak D call TRBD1 (5 bases). The CDR3 has 11 residues. Trimming took off 4 bases at V and 8 bases at J, with 8 bases between the two ends. The CDR3: CASSSGLGYTF. The CDR3 DNA sequence: TGTGCCAGCAGTTCAGGGTTGGGCTACACCTTC.

The chain is built from TRBV13 and TRBJ2-3; 10 bases line up with TRBD1. Germline CDR1 is PRHDT and CDR2 is FYEKMQ (reference sequence). The CDR3 contains 15 residues. The V and J ends lost 4 bases and 4 bases, in that order; junction bases with no gene match: 5. The CDR3 loop reads CASSSAGTGADTQYF. Here the CDR3 DNA reads TGTGCCAGCAGCTCTGCCGGGACAGGGGCAGATACGCAGTATTTT.

The chain employs TRBV29-1 and TRBJ1-4; TRBD1 aligns across 9 bases. The germline V gene encodes CDR1 SQVTM and CDR2 ANQGSEA. The CDR3 loop spans 14 amino acids. V lost 6 bases to trimming and J lost 7 bases; unmatched junction nucleotides: 9. The CDR3 reads CSVIQGAGSEKLFF. CDR3 nucleotide sequence: TGCAGCGTGATACAGGGGGCGGGCAGTGAAAAACTGTTTTTT.

As DNA, the CDR3 is TGCGCCAGCAGCTTTGTAGGAAGTATGAACACTGAAGCTTTCTTT. Translation: CASSFVGSMNTEAFF. The chain recombines TRBV5-1 with TRBJ1-1; D is unresolved. CDR3 length: 15 amino acids. The V gene lost 2 bases and the J gene lost 0 bases, with 11 bases spanning the gap. Germline V gene lookup returns CDR1 SGHRS and CDR2 YFSETQ. The full variable domain, completed using reference TRBV5-1 and TRBJ1-1, is KAGVTQTPRYLIKTRGQQVTLSCSPISGHRSVSWYQQTPGQGLQFLFEYFSETQRNKGNFPGRFSGRQFSNSRSEMNVSTLELGDSALYLCASSFVGSMNTEAFFGQGTRLTVV.

This clone was counted a few times. This chain links TRBV24-1 with TRBJ2-7; maybe TRBD2 (5 bases). Germline CDR1 is KGHDR and CDR2 is SFDVKD. V was pared by 5 bases and J by 2 bases, with 18 bases between. This CDR3 spans 16 amino acids. CDR3 in amino acids: CATSGSRGNNPYEQYF. CDR3 DNA: TGTGCCACCAGTGGCTCCCGGGGAAATAACCCCTACGAGCAGTACTTC.

This clone occurred once. The J gene is TRBJ2-3, the V gene TRBV10-1, with 9 bases fitting TRBD2. Losses at the gene ends were 3 bases for V and 5 bases for J; bases not matched to a gene: 9. CDR3 length: 16 residues. Germline CDR1 WNHNN, CDR2 SYGVQD (reference sequence). This CDR3 reads CASSDFASGKVDTQYF. The CDR3 DNA follows: TGCGCCAGCAGTGACTTTGCTAGCGGGAAGGTAGATACGCAGTATTTT.

V and J are TRBV5-1 and TRBJ1-2; 7 positions match TRBD1. This CDR3 is built from 17 residues. The V gene end was trimmed by 2 bases and the J gene end by 4 bases; junction bases not matched to a gene: 14. CDR1 is SGHRS, CDR2 YFSETQ, per germline. DNA for the CDR3: TGCGCCAGCAGCTTTATCTTGTGGGACAGTTCTCTCTATGGCTACACCTTC. Translating it yields CASSFILWDSSLYGYTF. The full variable domain, with the rest looked up from reference TRBV5-1 and TRBJ1-2, is KAGVTQTPRYLIKTRGQQVTLSCSPISGHRSVSWYQQTPGQGLQFLFEYFSETQRNKGNFPGRFSGRQFSNSRSEMNVSTLELGDSALYLCASSFILWDSSLYGYTFGSGTRLTVV.